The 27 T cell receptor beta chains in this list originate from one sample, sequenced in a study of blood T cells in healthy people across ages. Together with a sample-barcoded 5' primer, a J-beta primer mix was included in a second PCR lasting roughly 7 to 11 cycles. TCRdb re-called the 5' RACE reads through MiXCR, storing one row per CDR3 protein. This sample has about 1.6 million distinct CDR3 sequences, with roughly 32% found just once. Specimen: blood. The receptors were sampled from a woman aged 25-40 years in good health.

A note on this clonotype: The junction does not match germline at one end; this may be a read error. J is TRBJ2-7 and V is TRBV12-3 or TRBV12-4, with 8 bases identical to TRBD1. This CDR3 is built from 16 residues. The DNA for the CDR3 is TGTGCCAGCAGCTCCTCTAAGAGACAGGGGCTATACGTGCAGTACTTC. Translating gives CASSSSKRQGLYVQYF.

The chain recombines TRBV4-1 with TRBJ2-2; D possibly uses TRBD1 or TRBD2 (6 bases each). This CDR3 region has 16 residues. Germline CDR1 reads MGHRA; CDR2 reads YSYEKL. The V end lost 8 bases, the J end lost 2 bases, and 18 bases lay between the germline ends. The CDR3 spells CASQGLPSENTGELFF. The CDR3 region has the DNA TGCGCCAGCCAGGGGCTTCCTAGCGAAAACACCGGGGAGCTGTTTTTT.

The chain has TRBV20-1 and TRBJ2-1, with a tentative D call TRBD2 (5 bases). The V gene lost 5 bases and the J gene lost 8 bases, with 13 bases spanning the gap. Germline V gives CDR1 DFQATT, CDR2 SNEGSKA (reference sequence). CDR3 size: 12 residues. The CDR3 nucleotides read TGCAGTGCTCCCGGACTCCTCGATGAGCAGTTCTTC. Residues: CSAPGLLDEQFF.

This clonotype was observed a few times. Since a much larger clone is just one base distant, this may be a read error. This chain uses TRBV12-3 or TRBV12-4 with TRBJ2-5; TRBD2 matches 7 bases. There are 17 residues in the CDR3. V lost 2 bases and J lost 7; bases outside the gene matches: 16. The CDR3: CASSLRSSASGGGTQYF. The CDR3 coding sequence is TGTGCCAGCAGTTTACGGTCGAGCGCGTCGGGAGGAGGGACCCAGTACTTC.

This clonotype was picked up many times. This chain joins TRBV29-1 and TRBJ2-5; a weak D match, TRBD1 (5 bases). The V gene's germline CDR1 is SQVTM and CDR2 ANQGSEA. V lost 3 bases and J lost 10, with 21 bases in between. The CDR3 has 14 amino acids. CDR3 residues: CSVDQGQGKRNQYF. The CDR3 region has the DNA TGCAGCGTTGACCAAGGTCAGGGTAAGAGGAACCAGTACTTC. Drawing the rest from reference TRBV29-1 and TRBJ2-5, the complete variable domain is SAVISQKPSRDICQRGTSLTIQCQVDSQVTMMFWYRQQPGQSLTLIATANQGSEATYESGFVIDKFPISRPNLTFSTLTVSNMSPEDSSIYLCSVDQGQGKRNQYFGPGTRLLVL.

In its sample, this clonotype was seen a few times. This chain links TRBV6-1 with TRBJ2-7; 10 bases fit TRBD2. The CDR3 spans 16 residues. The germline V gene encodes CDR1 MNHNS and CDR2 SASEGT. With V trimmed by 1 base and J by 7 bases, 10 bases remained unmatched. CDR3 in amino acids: CASSEERWLAGEEQYF. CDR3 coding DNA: TGTGCCAGCAGTGAAGAACGCTGGCTAGCGGGAGAGGAGCAGTACTTC.

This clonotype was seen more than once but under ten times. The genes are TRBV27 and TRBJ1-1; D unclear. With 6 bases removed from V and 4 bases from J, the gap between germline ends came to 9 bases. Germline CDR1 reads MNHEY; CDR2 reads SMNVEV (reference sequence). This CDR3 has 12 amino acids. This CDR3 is CASSDLGTEAFF. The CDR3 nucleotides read TGTGCCAGCAGCGACTTGGGCACTGAAGCTTTCTTT.

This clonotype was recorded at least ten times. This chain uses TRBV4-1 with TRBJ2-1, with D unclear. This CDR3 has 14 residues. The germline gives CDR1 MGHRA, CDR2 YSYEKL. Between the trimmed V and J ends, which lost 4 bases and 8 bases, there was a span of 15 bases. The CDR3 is CASSLLADGDEQFF. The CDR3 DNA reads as TGCGCCAGCAGCCTCCTGGCCGATGGGGATGAGCAGTTCTTC.

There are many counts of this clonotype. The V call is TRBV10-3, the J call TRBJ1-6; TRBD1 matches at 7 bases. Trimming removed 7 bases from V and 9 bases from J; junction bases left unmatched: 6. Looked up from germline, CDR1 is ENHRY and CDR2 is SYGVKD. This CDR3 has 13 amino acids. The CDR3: CAIKGTDRSPLHF. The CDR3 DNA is TGTGCCATCAAAGGGACAGACCGTTCACCCCTCCACTTT.

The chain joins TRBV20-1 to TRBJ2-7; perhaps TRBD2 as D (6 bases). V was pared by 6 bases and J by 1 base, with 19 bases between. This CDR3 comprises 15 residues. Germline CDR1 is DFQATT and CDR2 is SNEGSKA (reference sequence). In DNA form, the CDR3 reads TGCAGTGCCCTTAGGGCCGGGAGATGGTCCTACGAGCAGTACTTC. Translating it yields CSALRAGRWSYEQYF.

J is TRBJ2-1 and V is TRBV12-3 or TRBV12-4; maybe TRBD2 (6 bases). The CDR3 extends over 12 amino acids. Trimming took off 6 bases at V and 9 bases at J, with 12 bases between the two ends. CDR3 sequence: CASRIAVAEQFF. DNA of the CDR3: TGTGCCAGCAGGATAGCGGTGGCTGAGCAGTTCTTC.

In DNA form, the CDR3 reads TGTGCCATCAGTGACCCGACTAGCTCCGCCTACGAGCAGTACTTC. This encodes CAISDPTSSAYEQYF. The V and J genes are TRBV10-3 and TRBJ2-7; 7 bases map to TRBD2. Trimming removed 3 bases from V and 2 bases from J; junction bases left unmatched: 7. This CDR3 spans 15 amino acids. CDR1 is ENHRY, CDR2 SYGVKD, per germline.

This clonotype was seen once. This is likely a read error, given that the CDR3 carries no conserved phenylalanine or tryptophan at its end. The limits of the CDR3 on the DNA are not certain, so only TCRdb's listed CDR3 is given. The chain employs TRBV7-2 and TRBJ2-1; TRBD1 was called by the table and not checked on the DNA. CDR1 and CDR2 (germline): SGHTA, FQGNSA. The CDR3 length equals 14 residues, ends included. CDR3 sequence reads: CASSLTPNGYTFGS.

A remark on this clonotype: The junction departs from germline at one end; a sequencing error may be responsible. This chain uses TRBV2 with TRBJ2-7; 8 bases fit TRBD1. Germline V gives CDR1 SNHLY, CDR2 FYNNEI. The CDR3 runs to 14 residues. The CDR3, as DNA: TGTGCCCGCAGGCTCTCCCAGGGGGCCAACGAGCAGTACTTC. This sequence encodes CARRLSQGANEQYF.

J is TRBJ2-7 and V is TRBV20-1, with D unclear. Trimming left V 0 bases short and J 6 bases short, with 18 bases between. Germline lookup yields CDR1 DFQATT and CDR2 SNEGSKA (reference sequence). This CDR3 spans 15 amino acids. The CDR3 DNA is TGCAGTGCTAGAGACCCCTCGACCAGATCCCTCGAGCAGTACTTC. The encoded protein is CSARDPSTRSLEQYF.

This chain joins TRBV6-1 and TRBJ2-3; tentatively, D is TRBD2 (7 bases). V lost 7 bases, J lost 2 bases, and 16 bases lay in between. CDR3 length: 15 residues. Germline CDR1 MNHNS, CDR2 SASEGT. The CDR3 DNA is TGTGCCAGCAATCCCAGCGGGGACACCACAGATACGCAGTATTTT. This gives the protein CASNPSGDTTDTQYF.

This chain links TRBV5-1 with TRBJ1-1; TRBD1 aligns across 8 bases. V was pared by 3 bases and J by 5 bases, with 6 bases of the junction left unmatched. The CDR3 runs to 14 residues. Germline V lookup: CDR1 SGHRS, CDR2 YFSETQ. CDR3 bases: TGCGCCAGCAGCTCCACAGGGGGGTTGACTGAAGCTTTCTTT. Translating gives CASSSTGGLTEAFF.

The CDR3 DNA reads TGCGCCAGCAGCTTCTCCTACCCAACAGGGGGATCTCCCTACGAGCAGTACTTC. Encoded protein: CASSFSYPTGGSPYEQYF. The V gene is TRBV5-1, the J gene TRBJ2-7; 8 nucleotides match TRBD1. This CDR3 contains 18 residues. V lost 2 bases to trimming and J lost 2 bases; unmatched junction nucleotides: 15. Germline V lookup: CDR1 SGHRS, CDR2 YFSETQ.

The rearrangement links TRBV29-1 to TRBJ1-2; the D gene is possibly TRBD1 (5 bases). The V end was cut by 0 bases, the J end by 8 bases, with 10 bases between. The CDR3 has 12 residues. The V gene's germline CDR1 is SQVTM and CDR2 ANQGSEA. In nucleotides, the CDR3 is TGCAGCGTTGAAGATCTGCGGGGCGGCTACACCTTC. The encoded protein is CSVEDLRGGYTF.

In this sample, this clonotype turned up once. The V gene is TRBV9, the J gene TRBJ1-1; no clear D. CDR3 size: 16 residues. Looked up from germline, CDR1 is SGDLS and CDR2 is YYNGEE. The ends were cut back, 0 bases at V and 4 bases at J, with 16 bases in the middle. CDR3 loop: CASSVGAGAAGTEAFF. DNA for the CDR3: TGTGCCAGCAGCGTAGGGGCAGGTGCCGCCGGCACTGAAGCTTTCTTT.

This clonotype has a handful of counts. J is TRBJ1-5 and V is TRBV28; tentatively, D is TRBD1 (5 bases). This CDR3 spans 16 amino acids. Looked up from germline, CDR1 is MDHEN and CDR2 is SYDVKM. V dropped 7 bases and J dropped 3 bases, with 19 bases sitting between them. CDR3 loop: CASTLDSGPINQPQHF. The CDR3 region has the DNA TGTGCCAGCACCTTAGACAGCGGCCCAATCAATCAGCCCCAGCATTTT.

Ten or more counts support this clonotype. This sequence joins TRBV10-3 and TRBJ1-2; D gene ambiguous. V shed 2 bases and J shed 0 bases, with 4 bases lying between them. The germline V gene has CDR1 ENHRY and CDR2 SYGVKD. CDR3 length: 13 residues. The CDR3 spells CAISEGANYGYTF. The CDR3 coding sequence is TGTGCCATCAGTGAGGGCGCTAACTATGGCTACACCTTC.

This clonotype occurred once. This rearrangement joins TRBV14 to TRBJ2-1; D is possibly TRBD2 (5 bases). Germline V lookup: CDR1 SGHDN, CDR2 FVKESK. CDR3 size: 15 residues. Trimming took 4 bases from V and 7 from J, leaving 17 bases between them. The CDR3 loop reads CASSLGRDYSNEQFF. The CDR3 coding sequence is TGTGCCAGCAGCCTAGGTCGAGACTATAGTAATGAGCAGTTCTTC.

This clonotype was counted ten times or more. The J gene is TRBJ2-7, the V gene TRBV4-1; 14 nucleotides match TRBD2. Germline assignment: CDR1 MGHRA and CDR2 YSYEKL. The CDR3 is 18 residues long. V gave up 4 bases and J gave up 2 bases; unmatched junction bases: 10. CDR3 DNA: TGCGCCAGCAGCCTAGGGACTAGCGGGAGCCAATACGCCTACGAGCAGTACTTC. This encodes CASSLGTSGSQYAYEQYF.

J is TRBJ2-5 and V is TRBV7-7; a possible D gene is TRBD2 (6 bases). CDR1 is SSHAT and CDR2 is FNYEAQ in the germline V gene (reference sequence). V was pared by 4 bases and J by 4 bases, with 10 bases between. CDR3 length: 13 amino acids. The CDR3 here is CASSSSEPETQYF. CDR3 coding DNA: TGTGCCAGCAGCTCTAGCGAGCCAGAGACCCAGTACTTC.

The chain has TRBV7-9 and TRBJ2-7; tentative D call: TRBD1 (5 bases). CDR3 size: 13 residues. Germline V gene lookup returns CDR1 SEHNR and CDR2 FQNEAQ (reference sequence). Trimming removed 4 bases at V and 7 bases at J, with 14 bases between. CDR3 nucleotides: TGTGCCAGCAGCTCGGCGCAAGCAGGGGAGCAGTACTTC. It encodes CASSSAQAGEQYF.

CDR3 protein: CASSLYPQGARDSPLHF. CDR3 DNA: TGTGCCAGCAGCTTATACCCACAGGGGGCGCGTGATTCACCCCTCCACTTT. V usage is TRBV7-8 and J usage is TRBJ1-6, with 9 positions matching TRBD1. Germline CDR1 reads SGHVS; CDR2 reads FQNEAQ. The V and J ends lost 2 bases and 8 bases, in that order; junction bases with no gene match: 10. This CDR3 is built from 17 residues.